Shown below are 27 T cell receptor beta chains from a single sample sequenced in a study of T cell responses to AZD1222 COVID-19 vaccine (dated by TCRdb to the early 2020s). According to the study, the label for this sample's time point signals: baseline before first vaccination. What the treatment or condition label conveys for this sample: meningococcal conjugate vaccine given as trial control. The library was made by the immunoSEQ multiplex PCR assay. TCRdb stores this immuneACCESS table with in-frame sequences only. Part of the clones is absent; in the studies checked, under half of the shortfall reflects unresolved V genes, and no reason is known for the rest. The sample profile shows about 200,000 clones; about 93% of them were found once. 0.95% to 1.1% of the sample comes from the top ten. The material sequenced was peripheral blood, taken on day 0 of MenACWY control vaccination. The receptors were sampled from an adult in good health.

The chain has TRBV19 and TRBJ1-1; 8 nucleotides agree with TRBD1. CDR1 is LNHDA, CDR2 SQIVND, per germline (reference sequence). Trimming took 2 bases from V and 5 from J; bases not matched to a gene: 7. The CDR3 is made up of 15 amino acids. The CDR3 loop is CASSIRTGLATEAFF. The CDR3 nucleotides are TGTGCCAGTAGTATACGGACAGGGTTAGCGACTGAAGCTTTCTTT.

The rearrangement links TRBV19 to TRBJ2-1; 9 bases are a match to TRBD1. V was clipped by 5 bases and J by 9 bases; unmatched bases: 11. The germline gives CDR1 LNHDA, CDR2 SQIVND (reference sequence). The CDR3 extends over 15 amino acids. The CDR3 is CASSPPGTGYGEQFF. The CDR3 nucleotides read TGTGCCAGTAGTCCTCCCGGGACAGGGTATGGTGAGCAGTTCTTC.

The chain recombines TRBV3-1 (or the pseudogene TRBV3-2) with TRBJ2-2; unclear D gene. V lost 5 bases to trimming and J lost 6 bases, with 13 bases between them. Per germline, CDR1 LGHDT and CDR2 YNNKEL (reference sequence). There are 14 residues in the CDR3. The CDR3 DNA reads TGTGCCAGCAGCTCCTCCACTTGGGCCGGGGAGCTGTTTTTT. Amino acid sequence: CASSSSTWAGELFF.

The chain uses TRBV5-1 and TRBJ1-1; D not certain. Trimming left V 2 bases short and J 3 bases short, with 14 bases between. Germline CDR1 reads SGHRS; CDR2 reads YFSETQ. The CDR3 covers 15 residues. The CDR3 here is CASSFSGPRYTEAFF. The DNA for the CDR3 is TGCGCCAGCAGCTTCTCCGGACCTAGGTACACTGAAGCTTTCTTT.

This chain uses TRBV18 with TRBJ2-7; TRBD1 aligns across 11 bases. CDR1 KGHSH and CDR2 LQKENI come from the germline V gene. V shed 6 bases and J 3 bases; nucleotides not matched to a gene: 4. This CDR3 region has 14 residues. The CDR3, as DNA: TGTGCCAGCTCCCGGACAGGGGGCCACTACGAGCAGTACTTC. Residues: CASSRTGGHYEQYF.

This rearrangement joins TRBV19 to TRBJ2-2; TRBD2 is a possible D gene (6 bases). V dropped 10 bases and J dropped 2 bases, with 17 bases sitting between them. The CDR3 is 15 amino acids. Germline values: CDR1 LNHDA, CDR2 SQIVND (reference sequence). This chain's CDR3 is CANPPGLLNTGELFF. Here the CDR3 DNA reads TGTGCCAACCCTCCGGGACTCCTAAACACCGGGGAGCTGTTTTTT. Full variable domain (rest looked up from reference TRBV19 and TRBJ2-2): DGGITQSPKYLFRKEGQNVTLSCEQNLNHDAMYWYRQDPGQGLRLIYYSQIVNDFQKGDIAEGYSVSREKKESFPLTVTSAQKNPTAFYLCANPPGLLNTGELFFGEGSRLTVL.

CDR3 sequence reads: CASSSTVNNEQFF. In nucleotides, the CDR3 is TGTGCCAGCAGCTCGACAGTTAACAATGAGCAGTTCTTC. V is TRBV7-9 and J is TRBJ2-1; TRBD1 might be the D (5 bases). Between the trimmed V and J ends, which lost 4 bases and 5 bases, there was a span of 9 bases. Germline V gene lookup returns CDR1 SEHNR and CDR2 FQNEAQ (reference sequence). The CDR3 consists of 13 residues.

This chain uses TRBV7-3 with TRBJ1-1; D remains unclear. CDR1 and CDR2 from the germline V gene are SGHTA and FQGTGA. CDR3 size: 12 residues. Trimming took 5 bases from V and 7 from J, leaving 11 bases between them. Here the CDR3 DNA reads TGTGCCAGCAGCCCTGGGCCCGGTGAAGCTTTCTTT. Translating gives CASSPGPGEAFF.

A single count supports this clone. The V call is TRBV10-3, the J call TRBJ1-5; 7 bases match TRBD1. This CDR3 is 15 amino acids long. The trim removed 2 bases at V and 5 bases at J, leaving 6 bases unmatched. The germline V gene has CDR1 ENHRY and CDR2 SYGVKD. This CDR3 is CAISEDRDGYQPQHF. The CDR3 coding sequence is TGTGCCATCAGTGAGGACAGGGACGGATATCAGCCCCAGCATTTT.

This rearrangement joins TRBV24-1 to TRBJ1-3, with D uncertain. The CDR3 has 16 amino acids. V lost 0 bases, J lost 0 bases, and 8 bases lay in between. CDR1 and CDR2 (germline): KGHDR, SFDVKD. Here the CDR3 DNA reads TGTGCCACCAGTGATTTGGGCAGGTTCTCTGGAAACACCATATATTTT. Protein product: CATSDLGRFSGNTIYF.

V gene TRBV19 combines with J gene TRBJ2-1; perhaps D is TRBD1 or TRBD2 (6 bases each). The V end was cut by 5 bases, the J end by 1 base, with 15 bases between. The germline V gene has CDR1 LNHDA and CDR2 SQIVND (reference sequence). The CDR3 loop spans 16 amino acids. The chain's CDR3 is CASSGDLDSSYNEQFF. CDR3 sequence (DNA): TGTGCCAGTAGTGGGGACTTGGACAGTTCCTACAATGAGCAGTTCTTC.

The chain carries TRBV7-3 and TRBJ2-1; D is unresolved. The germline V gene has CDR1 SGHTA and CDR2 FQGTGA. V lost 2 bases, J lost 6 bases, and 8 bases lay in between. This CDR3 spans 13 amino acids. CDR3 sequence: CASSLVSSNEQFF. The CDR3 DNA reads as TGTGCCAGCAGCTTAGTGTCGAGCAATGAGCAGTTCTTC.

The V and J genes are TRBV5-1 and TRBJ1-2; 8 bases line up with TRBD1. V lost 4 bases to trimming and J lost 3 bases; unmatched junction nucleotides: 5. This CDR3 is built from 14 residues. Looked up from germline, CDR1 is SGHRS and CDR2 is YFSETQ. The CDR3 bases are TGCGCCAGCAGCGCTACGACAGGGGACTATGGCTACACCTTC. Protein product: CASSATTGDYGYTF.

V gene TRBV7-2 combines with J gene TRBJ1-6, with D possibly being TRBD1 (6 bases). The ends were cut back, 5 bases at V and 0 bases at J, with 17 bases in the middle. Germline CDR1 and CDR2: SGHTA and FQGNSA. This CDR3 has 18 residues. In nucleotides, the CDR3 is TGTGCCAGCAGCGCCGGACAGAGGGGGAGCTCCTATAATTCACCCCTCCACTTT. Protein: CASSAGQRGSSYNSPLHF. Supplemented by reference TRBV7-2 and TRBJ1-6, the full variable domain reads GAGVSQSPSNKVTEKGKDVELRCDPISGHTALYWYRQSLGQGLEFLIYFQGNSAPDKSGLPSDRFSAERTGGSVSTLTIQRTQQEDSAVYLCASSAGQRGSSYNSPLHFGNGTRLTVT.

V usage is TRBV10-3 and J usage is TRBJ2-1, with TRBD1 as a possible D gene (6 bases). The CDR3 length is 15 residues. Germline V lookup: CDR1 ENHRY, CDR2 SYGVKD. V shed 8 bases and J shed 8 bases, with 22 bases lying between them. This CDR3 reads CAIGALDKGVDEQFF. The DNA for the CDR3 is TGTGCCATCGGCGCCCTAGACAAGGGGGTCGATGAGCAGTTCTTC.

This sequence joins TRBV5-1 and TRBJ1-4; 7 positions agree with TRBD1. The junction had 6 bases not matched to a gene; V was cut back by 2 bases and J by 8 bases. The CDR3 spans 14 residues. Germline V lookup: CDR1 SGHRS, CDR2 YFSETQ. Written as DNA, the CDR3 is TGCGCCAGCAGCTTTAGGGGGCCTGACGAAAAACTGTTTTTT. It translates to CASSFRGPDEKLFF.

Worth noting for this clone: The identical CDR3 is also encoded by other nucleotide sequences in the sample. V usage is TRBV5-1 and J usage is TRBJ1-4; D not certain. The CDR3 spans 15 residues. Germline CDR1 reads SGHRS; CDR2 reads YFSETQ. V lost 0 bases and J 0 bases, leaving 6 bases between the germline ends. As DNA, the CDR3 is TGCGCCAGCAGCTTGGTTGGAGCAACTAATGAAAAACTGTTTTTT. Protein product: CASSLVGATNEKLFF.

This chain joins TRBV19 and TRBJ2-3; D not resolved. CDR1 is LNHDA, CDR2 SQIVND, per germline (reference sequence). CDR3 length: 13 amino acids. The ends were cut back, 10 bases at V and 2 bases at J, with 13 bases in the middle. CDR3 coding DNA: TGTGCCACCTACTGGGCAGACACAGATACGCAGTATTTT. Protein: CATYWADTDTQYF.

This chain links TRBV15 with TRBJ1-3, with 7 bases lining up with TRBD1. The length of the CDR3 is 18 residues. V shed 2 bases, J shed 0 bases, and the junction held 10 bases outside the gene matches. The germline CDR1 and CDR2 sequences are LNHNV and YYDKDF (reference sequence). The CDR3 bases are TGTGCCACCAGCAGAACGATCCGGGACAGCACCTCTGGAAACACCATATATTTT. This encodes CATSRTIRDSTSGNTIYF.

This chain joins TRBV3-1 (or the pseudogene TRBV3-2) and TRBJ2-3; D gene ambiguous. With 0 bases removed from V and 0 bases from J, the gap between germline ends came to 7 bases. This CDR3 is 15 amino acids long. Germline CDR1 reads LGHDT; CDR2 reads YNNKEL (reference sequence). This chain's CDR3 is CASSQDESSTDTQYF. The CDR3 nucleotides are TGTGCCAGCAGCCAAGATGAGAGCAGCACAGATACGCAGTATTTT.

The V call is TRBV28, the J call TRBJ1-4, with 9 bases aligning to TRBD1. This CDR3 is built from 13 residues. Germline V CDR1 and CDR2: MDHEN, SYDVKM. J was trimmed by 8 bases and V by 6 bases; bases with no gene match: 4. CDR3 loop: CASSLDRGEKLFF. DNA of the CDR3: TGTGCCAGCAGCCTCGACAGGGGGGAAAAACTGTTTTTT.

The chain employs TRBV7-2 and TRBJ2-7; tentatively, D is TRBD2 (6 bases). This CDR3 has 15 residues. V lost 5 bases and J lost 0, with 14 bases in between. The germline CDR1 and CDR2 sequences are SGHTA and FQGNSA. As DNA, the CDR3 is TGTGCCAGCAGCCGGGGGTCCACTAGCTCCTACGAGCAGTACTTC. It encodes CASSRGSTSSYEQYF.

The V and J genes are TRBV6-5 and TRBJ1-5; 10 bases fit TRBD1. Germline trimming cut 5 bases from V and 6 bases from J; bases unmatched to any gene: 4. The CDR3 totals 14 residues. Germline CDR1 reads MNHEY; CDR2 reads SVGAGI. The CDR3 bases are TGTGCCAGCAGTCCAGACAGGGGGCGTCAGCCCCAGCATTTT. This encodes CASSPDRGRQPQHF.

The chain is built from TRBV6-2 or TRBV6-3 and TRBJ1-5; D might be TRBD1 (5 bases). CDR3 length: 15 amino acids. CDR1 is MNHEY, CDR2 SVGEGT, per germline. Between the trimmed V and J ends, which lost 6 bases and 3 bases, there was a span of 15 bases. CDR3: CASSPGQILNQPQHF. CDR3 DNA sequence: TGTGCCAGCAGCCCGGGGCAGATCCTCAATCAGCCCCAGCATTTT.

The chain recombines TRBV3-1 (or the pseudogene TRBV3-2) with TRBJ1-2, with TRBD1 matching 10 bases. V shed 4 bases, J shed 6 bases, and the junction held 2 bases outside the gene matches. There are 13 residues in the CDR3. Germline V lookup: CDR1 LGHDT, CDR2 YNNKEL (reference sequence). The DNA for the CDR3 is TGTGCCAGCAGCCTCGGGACAGGGGATGGCTACACCTTC. Residues: CASSLGTGDGYTF.

J is TRBJ2-2 and V is TRBV5-1; D possibly corresponds to TRBD1 (5 bases). With 0 bases removed from V and 4 bases from J, the gap between germline ends came to 10 bases. Per germline, CDR1 SGHRS and CDR2 YFSETQ. This CDR3 contains 15 residues. CDR3 sequence (DNA): TGCGCCAGCAGCTTGGACAGGCCGGGCACCGGGGAGCTGTTTTTT. It encodes CASSLDRPGTGELFF.

This chain connects TRBV14 to TRBJ2-1; 8 bases match TRBD2. Germline trimming cut 1 base from V and 3 bases from J; bases unmatched to any gene: 5. CDR3 size: 16 residues. Germline CDR1 is SGHDN and CDR2 is FVKESK. Written as DNA, the CDR3 is TGTGCCAGCAGCCAAGTGCAGCGGGGGATCTACAATGAGCAGTTCTTC. It translates to CASSQVQRGIYNEQFF.